The 13 T cell receptor beta chains below come from one sample, sequenced in a study of T cell repertoires in cytomegalovirus infection. TCRdb re-called the reads with MiXCR, one entry per CDR3 protein. The table lists approximately 500,000 distinct CDR3 sequences, more than 20% of them singletons. Sequenced sample: PBMCs. The receptors stem from a human donor in good health (CMV status not recorded). Some clones in this sample may be carry-over from other donors' samples.

This clonotype was counted a few times. The chain couples TRBV7-9 to TRBJ1-3; TRBD1 aligns across 8 bases. V lost 1 base and J lost 4; bases outside the gene matches: 3. The CDR3 is 15 amino acids. CDR1 is SEHNR, CDR2 FQNEAQ, per germline (reference sequence). The CDR3 loop reads CASSLGRTGGNTIYF. The DNA for the CDR3 is TGTGCCAGCAGCTTAGGCCGGACAGGGGGAAACACCATATATTTT.

This clonotype was picked up many times. The chain combines TRBV7-2 with TRBJ1-2; D not certain. CDR3 length: 12 amino acids. V was trimmed by 5 bases and J by 4 bases, leaving 8 bases between them. Germline V gives CDR1 SGHTA, CDR2 FQGNSA. The CDR3 DNA is TGTGCCAGCAGCCGTGGGAGCTATGGCTACACCTTC. As protein: CASSRGSYGYTF.

Concerning this clonotype: A much larger clone lies a single base off, so this may be a read error. V gene TRBV19 combines with J gene TRBJ1-3, with D perhaps matching TRBD1 (6 bases). The germline CDR1 and CDR2 sequences are LNHDA and SQIVND (reference sequence). The CDR3 has 15 amino acids. The CDR3 sequence is CSSTGQPYSGNTIYF. The CDR3 DNA reads as TGTTCCAGTACCGGACAGCCGTACTCTGGAAACACCATATATTTT. The full variable domain, completed using reference TRBV19 and TRBJ1-3, is DGGITQSPKYLFRKEGQNVTLSCEQNLNHDAMYWYRQDPGQGLRLIYYSQIVNDFQKGDIAEGYSVSREKKESFPLTVTSAQKNPTAFYLCSSTGQPYSGNTIYFGEGSWLTVV.

The chain joins TRBV10-3 to TRBJ1-2; D might be TRBD1 (5 bases). V was shortened by 0 bases and J by 6 bases, with 14 bases between the two germline ends. Germline lookup yields CDR1 ENHRY and CDR2 SYGVKD. This CDR3 comprises 15 residues. CDR3 in DNA: TGTGCCATCAGTGAGTCGAACCAGGGAGGGCATGGCTACACCTTC. Amino acids: CAISESNQGGHGYTF.

This clonotype has more than one count but fewer than ten. V gene TRBV6-2 or TRBV6-3 combines with J gene TRBJ2-3, with unresolved D. The CDR3 length is 13 residues. The germline gives CDR1 MNHEY, CDR2 SVGEGT. The V end lost 10 bases, the J end lost 6 bases, and 17 bases lay between the germline ends. The CDR3 coding sequence is TGTGCCACAAGGGCCAACTATCGGGATACGCAGTATTTT. Its translation: CATRANYRDTQYF.

This chain joins TRBV11-3 and TRBJ2-1; D unclear. Germline lookup yields CDR1 SGHNT and CDR2 YENEEA. V was clipped by 5 bases and J by 4 bases, with 9 bases between them. The CDR3 sequence is 13 residues long. CDR3 nucleotides: TGTGCCAGCAGCGAAGATGAATACAATGAGCAGTTCTTC. It is translated as CASSEDEYNEQFF.

The V call is TRBV7-2, the J call TRBJ1-2; tentatively, D is TRBD1 (6 bases). The CDR3 has 16 residues. Germline loops: CDR1 SGHTA, CDR2 FQGNSA. V was trimmed by 4 bases and J by 3 bases, leaving 18 bases between them. The CDR3 is CASSSWMGAPDYGYTF. The CDR3, as DNA: TGTGCCAGCAGCTCGTGGATGGGGGCGCCTGACTATGGCTACACCTTC.

The chain couples TRBV28 to TRBJ2-3, with D tentatively TRBD1 (6 bases). V lost 2 bases to trimming and J lost 2 bases, with 11 bases between them. The CDR3 spans 15 residues. Germline V gives CDR1 MDHEN, CDR2 SYDVKM. The CDR3 coding sequence is TGTGCCAGCAGTTTAACTCCAGGGGCCACAGATACGCAGTATTTT. The encoded protein is CASSLTPGATDTQYF.

V gene TRBV6-5 combines with J gene TRBJ2-7; 11 bases map to TRBD2. The J segment lost 2 bases and the V segment lost 6 bases, leaving 6 bases of the junction unmatched. Germline values: CDR1 MNHEY, CDR2 SVGAGI. The CDR3 loop spans 15 amino acids. The CDR3 region has the DNA TGTGCCAGCAGATTCCGGGGACTAGCGGCCTACGAGCAGTACTTC. It codes for CASRFRGLAAYEQYF.

The V call is TRBV28, the J call TRBJ2-7, with 16 positions matching TRBD2. Germline values: CDR1 MDHEN, CDR2 SYDVKM. The CDR3 runs 16 residues. Unmatched junction bases numbered 6, after V lost 6 bases and J lost 4 bases. In nucleotides, the CDR3 is TGTGCCAGCAGACCGGGACTAGCGGGAGGGCCTTACGAGCAGTACTTC. Translation: CASRPGLAGGPYEQYF.

This clonotype was counted only a few times. The chain uses TRBV6-5 and TRBJ2-1; D is perhaps TRBD1 (5 bases). Germline V gives CDR1 MNHEY, CDR2 SVGAGI. This CDR3 is 13 amino acids long. The V and J ends lost 1 base and 5 bases respectively, with 6 bases between them. In DNA form, the CDR3 reads TGTGCCAGCAGTTACTTGACAGACAATGAGCAGTTCTTC. Protein sequence: CASSYLTDNEQFF.

This clonotype was found many times. V and J are TRBV7-2 and TRBJ1-6; 9 bases fit TRBD1. This CDR3 has 16 amino acids. V shed 1 base and J 10 bases; nucleotides not matched to a gene: 8. Germline CDR1 SGHTA, CDR2 FQGNSA. CDR3 nucleotide sequence: TGTGCCAGCAGCTTAGAGGGACAGGGCATGGAATCACCCCTCCACTTT. Amino acid sequence: CASSLEGQGMESPLHF.

This clonotype was counted only a few times. The chain uses TRBV27 and TRBJ1-2; the D gene is possibly TRBD1 (5 bases). The germline V gene has CDR1 MNHEY and CDR2 SMNVEV (reference sequence). Trimming stripped 8 bases from V and 6 bases from J, with 10 bases between. The CDR3 spans 11 residues. CDR3 in DNA: TGTGCCAGCGGGGGTTTAGATGGCTACACCTTC. Its protein product is CASGGLDGYTF.